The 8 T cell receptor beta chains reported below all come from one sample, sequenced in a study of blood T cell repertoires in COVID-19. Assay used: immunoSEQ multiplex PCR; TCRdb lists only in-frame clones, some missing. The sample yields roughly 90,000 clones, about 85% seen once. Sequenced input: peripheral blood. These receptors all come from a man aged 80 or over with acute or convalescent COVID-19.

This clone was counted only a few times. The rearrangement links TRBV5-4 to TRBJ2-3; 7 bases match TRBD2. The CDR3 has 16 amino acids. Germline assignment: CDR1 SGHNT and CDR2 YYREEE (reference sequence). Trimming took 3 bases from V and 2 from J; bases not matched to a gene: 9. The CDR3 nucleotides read TGTGCCAGCAGCTCTTATAGCGGGTCGAACACAGATACGCAGTATTTT. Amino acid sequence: CASSSYSGSNTDTQYF.

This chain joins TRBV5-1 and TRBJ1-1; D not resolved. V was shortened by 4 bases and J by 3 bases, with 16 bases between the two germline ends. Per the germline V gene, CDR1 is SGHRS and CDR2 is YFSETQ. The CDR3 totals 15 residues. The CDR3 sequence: CASSLSPTEDTEAFF. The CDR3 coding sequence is TGCGCCAGCAGCCTCTCTCCCACCGAGGACACTGAAGCTTTCTTT.

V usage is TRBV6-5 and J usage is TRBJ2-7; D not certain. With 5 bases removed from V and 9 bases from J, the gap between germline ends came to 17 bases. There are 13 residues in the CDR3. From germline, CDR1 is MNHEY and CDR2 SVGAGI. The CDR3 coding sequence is TGTGCCAGCAGTCGCCCGGTAGAAAGCGTGCAGTACTTC. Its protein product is CASSRPVESVQYF.

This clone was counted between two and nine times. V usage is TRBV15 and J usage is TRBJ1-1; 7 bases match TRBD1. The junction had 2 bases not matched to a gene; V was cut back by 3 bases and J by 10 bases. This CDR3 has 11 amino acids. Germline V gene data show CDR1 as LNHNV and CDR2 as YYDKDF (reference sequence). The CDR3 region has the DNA TGTGCCACCAGCAGTACAGGGGTAGCTTTCTTT. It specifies CATSSTGVAFF.

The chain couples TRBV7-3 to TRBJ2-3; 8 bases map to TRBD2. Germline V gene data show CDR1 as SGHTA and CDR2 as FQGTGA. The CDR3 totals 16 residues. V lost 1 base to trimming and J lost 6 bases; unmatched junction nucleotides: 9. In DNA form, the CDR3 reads TGTGCCAGCAGCTTAAGGGGCGGGAGGATACTGGATACGCAGTATTTT. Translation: CASSLRGGRILDTQYF.

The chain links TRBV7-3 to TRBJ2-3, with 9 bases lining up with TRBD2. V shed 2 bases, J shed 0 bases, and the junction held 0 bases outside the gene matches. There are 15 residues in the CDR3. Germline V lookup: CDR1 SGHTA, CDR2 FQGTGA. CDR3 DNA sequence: TGTGCCAGCAGCTTACTAGCGGGAAGCACAGATACGCAGTATTTT. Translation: CASSLLAGSTDTQYF.

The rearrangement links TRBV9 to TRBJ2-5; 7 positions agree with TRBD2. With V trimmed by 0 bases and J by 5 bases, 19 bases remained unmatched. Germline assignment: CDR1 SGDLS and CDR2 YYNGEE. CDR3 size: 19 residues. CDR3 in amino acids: CASSVGLRLAADTRETQYF. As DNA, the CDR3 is TGTGCCAGCAGCGTAGGGCTAAGGCTAGCGGCGGACACGAGGGAGACCCAGTACTTC.

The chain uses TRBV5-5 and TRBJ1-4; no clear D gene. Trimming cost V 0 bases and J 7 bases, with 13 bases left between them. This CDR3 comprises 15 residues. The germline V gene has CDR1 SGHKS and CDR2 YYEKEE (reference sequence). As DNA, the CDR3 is TGTGCCAGCAGCTTGGGGCAGGCAGGTGTTGAAAAACTGTTTTTT. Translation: CASSLGQAGVEKLFF.